Listed here are 30 T cell receptor beta chains from one sample, sequenced in a study of T cells after yellow fever vaccination. Using its own MiXCR run on the 5' RACE reads, TCRdb lists one record per CDR3 protein. The sample shows 300,000 or so distinct CDR3 sequences, 13% of them seen only once. Here the sequenced sample was CD4+ T cells sorted from PBMCs, taken 45 days after the yellow fever booster vaccination. The receptor set was obtained from a man under 40 who received the YFV17D yellow fever vaccine.

Ten or more counts support this clonotype. The chain carries TRBV3-1 and TRBJ1-2, with D hard to call. Germline-derived CDR1 and CDR2 are LGHDT and YNNKEL (reference sequence). V was shortened by 4 bases and J by 5 bases, with 11 bases between the two germline ends. The CDR3 runs to 13 residues. As DNA, the CDR3 is TGTGCCAGCAGCCCCCGGACTGGTTATGGCTACACCTTC. Translation gives CASSPRTGYGYTF.

The DNA for the CDR3 is TGCGCCAGCAGCGGACCGGGCCCTAGCTCCTACGAGCAGTACTTC. It translates to CASSGPGPSSYEQYF. The chain couples TRBV5-1 to TRBJ2-7; D gene ambiguous. There are 15 residues in the CDR3. Trimming took off 4 bases at V and 0 bases at J, with 14 bases between the two ends. Germline CDR1 is SGHRS and CDR2 is YFSETQ.

A word on this clonotype: With a much larger clone just one base away, this may be a read error. This sequence joins TRBV20-1 and TRBJ2-3, with 14 bases aligning to TRBD2. The CDR3 is made up of 17 amino acids. Per the germline V gene, CDR1 is DFQATT and CDR2 is SNEGSKA (reference sequence). Here the CDR3 reads CCGGGAGTSGSADTQYF. The CDR3 DNA sequence: TGCTGTGGGGGCGGCGCCGGGACTAGCGGGAGCGCAGATACGCAGTATTTT.

This clonotype was detected only a few times. The chain recombines TRBV29-1 with TRBJ1-2, with D possibly TRBD1 on 5 matching bases. The germline V gene encodes CDR1 SQVTM and CDR2 ANQGSEA. Trimming removed 3 bases at V and 4 bases at J, with 12 bases between. The CDR3 contains 13 residues. The CDR3 DNA reads as TGCAGCGTTGACTGGGGGTCGGTCTATGGCTACACCTTC. Protein: CSVDWGSVYGYTF. Full variable domain (remainder filled in from reference TRBV29-1 and TRBJ1-2): SAVISQKPSRDICQRGTSLTIQCQVDSQVTMMFWYRQQPGQSLTLIATANQGSEATYESGFVIDKFPISRPNLTFSTLTVSNMSPEDSSIYLCSVDWGSVYGYTFGSGTRLTVV.

The chain is built from TRBV29-1 and TRBJ2-1; D ambiguous. This CDR3 is 12 amino acids long. CDR1 and CDR2 (germline): SQVTM, ANQGSEA. The V and J ends lost 5 bases and 6 bases respectively, with 11 bases between them. This chain's CDR3 is CSVPNAGNEQFF. The CDR3 DNA is TGCAGCGTTCCAAACGCTGGCAATGAGCAGTTCTTC.

The chain's CDR3 is CASSWQGVEQYF. As DNA, the CDR3 is TGTGCCAGCAGCTGGCAGGGGGTCGAGCAGTACTTC. This chain links TRBV11-2 with TRBJ2-7; TRBD1 matches at 7 bases. V shed 4 bases and J 6 bases; nucleotides not matched to a gene: 3. The CDR3 sequence is 12 residues long. The germline gives CDR1 SGHAT, CDR2 FQNNGV.

The chain links TRBV12-3 or TRBV12-4 to TRBJ2-1, with 9 bases aligning to TRBD2. The CDR3 totals 15 residues. V lost 6 bases to trimming and J lost 4 bases; unmatched junction nucleotides: 7. CDR3 amino acids: CASRLSGSSYNEQFF. CDR3 bases: TGTGCCAGCAGACTTAGCGGGAGTTCTTACAATGAGCAGTTCTTC.

In this sample, this clonotype turned up a few times. The chain uses TRBV19 and TRBJ2-3, with D possibly matching TRBD2 (6 bases). Germline V CDR1 and CDR2: LNHDA, SQIVND (reference sequence). The CDR3 loop spans 14 amino acids. Trimming left V 7 bases short and J 2 bases short, with 13 bases between. CDR3 in DNA: TGTGCCAGTATGTTTGGCGGGATCACAGATACGCAGTATTTT. This translates into CASMFGGITDTQYF.

This clonotype was picked up a small number of times. The chain couples TRBV5-1 to TRBJ2-1; 7 bases are shared with TRBD2. Germline V gene data show CDR1 as SGHRS and CDR2 as YFSETQ. V gave up 6 bases and J gave up 2 bases; unmatched junction bases: 11. There are 16 residues in the CDR3. Here the CDR3 DNA reads TGCGCCAGCAACCCGCGGCTTGGGGGGGCCTACAATGAGCAGTTCTTC. Amino acid sequence: CASNPRLGGAYNEQFF.

The sample holds a few counts of this clonotype. The V call is TRBV9, the J call TRBJ2-3; unclear D gene. CDR1 and CDR2 from the germline V gene are SGDLS and YYNGEE. The CDR3 sequence is 14 residues long. Deletions cut 0 bases from V and 4 bases from J, with 9 bases between. The CDR3 is CASSVDEEADTQYF. Here the CDR3 DNA reads TGTGCCAGCAGCGTAGATGAGGAAGCAGATACGCAGTATTTT.

This clonotype showed up just a few times. The gene calls are TRBV6-1 and TRBJ2-2; the match to TRBD2 covers 7 bases. CDR1 MNHNS and CDR2 SASEGT come from the germline V gene. This CDR3 comprises 14 residues. Germline trimming cut 3 bases from V and 6 bases from J; bases unmatched to any gene: 4. The CDR3 nucleotides read TGTGCCAGCAGTGATGGGGGGGGAGCCGGGGAGCTGTTTTTT. This codes for CASSDGGGAGELFF.

This chain connects TRBV7-2 to TRBJ2-5; D is undetermined. Germline values: CDR1 SGHTA, CDR2 FQGNSA. The CDR3 covers 13 residues. V lost 4 bases, J lost 8 bases, and 14 bases lay in between. CDR3 DNA sequence: TGTGCCAGCAGCTCGGGTGGGTTGCAAACCCAGTACTTC. This gives the protein CASSSGGLQTQYF.

The gene calls are TRBV6-1 and TRBJ2-7; D gene unclear. The germline gives CDR1 MNHNS, CDR2 SASEGT. The CDR3 contains 15 residues. V gave up 4 bases and J gave up 2 bases, with 15 bases separating them. CDR3 DNA: TGTGCCAGCAGTGCGAGCCGACGGGCGGCCTACGAGCAGTACTTC. Translating it yields CASSASRRAAYEQYF.

This clonotype was recorded at least ten times. The chain employs TRBV30 and TRBJ2-5; D is ambiguous. Germline CDR1 GTSNPN, CDR2 SVGIG (reference sequence). CDR3 length: 12 amino acids. The V gene lost 4 bases and the J gene lost 0 bases, with 6 bases spanning the gap. The CDR3 DNA reads as TGTGCCTGGATGCTGTACCAAGAGACCCAGTACTTC. Protein: CAWMLYQETQYF.

This clonotype occurred a few times. The gene calls are TRBV11-2 and TRBJ2-1; D gene uncertain. Germline CDR1 is SGHAT and CDR2 is FQNNGV. V was pared by 1 base and J by 7 bases, with 17 bases between. This CDR3 has 16 amino acids. CDR3: CASSLGALSHNNEQFF. The CDR3 nucleotides are TGTGCCAGCAGCTTAGGAGCTTTGTCTCATAATAATGAGCAGTTCTTC.

This clonotype was counted many times. V is TRBV29-1 and J is TRBJ2-1, with no clear D. Germline V gene data show CDR1 as SQVTM and CDR2 as ANQGSEA. V was trimmed by 2 bases and J by 6 bases, leaving 17 bases between them. The CDR3 is 15 residues long. The CDR3 DNA follows: TGCAGCGTTGAAAGACGGACCACCATGCCCAATGAGCAGTTCTTC. Encoded protein: CSVERRTTMPNEQFF.

This clonotype was counted only a few times. The rearrangement links TRBV20-1 to TRBJ2-3; D uncertain. The germline gives CDR1 DFQATT, CDR2 SNEGSKA (reference sequence). This CDR3 has 14 amino acids. V was pared by 3 bases and J by 0 bases, with 10 bases between. CDR3 DNA: TGCAGTGCTAGGAGCGCGACTAGCACAGATACGCAGTATTTT. Residues: CSARSATSTDTQYF.

This clonotype has a handful of counts. The chain links TRBV7-8 to TRBJ1-2, with 10 bases that match TRBD1. V dropped 4 bases and J dropped 4; count of bases not matched to a gene: 3. Germline V lookup: CDR1 SGHVS, CDR2 FQNEAQ. This CDR3 is 14 amino acids long. The CDR3 sequence: CASSSRTGGYGYTF. The DNA of the CDR3 is TGTGCCAGCAGCTCCAGGACAGGGGGCTATGGCTACACCTTC. Full variable domain (outside the CDR3, taken from reference TRBV7-8 and TRBJ1-2): GAGVSQSPRYKVAKRGQDVALRCDPISGHVSLFWYQQALGQGPEFLTYFQNEAQLDKSGLPSDRFFAERPEGSVSTLKIQRTQQEDSAVYLCASSSRTGGYGYTFGSGTRLTVV.

The table lists this clonotype with a few counts. The V call is TRBV12-3 or TRBV12-4, the J call TRBJ2-1, with 11 bases fitting TRBD2. The CDR3 spans 16 residues. V lost 5 bases, J lost 9 bases, and 12 bases stayed unmatched. The CDR3 loop is CASSPPGVAGGGEQFF. As DNA, the CDR3 is TGTGCCAGCAGTCCCCCCGGGGTAGCGGGAGGGGGTGAGCAGTTCTTC.

Regarding this clonotype: Given a much more abundant clone one base away, this may be a read error. This chain connects TRBV29-1 to TRBJ2-6, with D maybe TRBD1 (5 bases). CDR3 size: 16 residues. The V gene's germline CDR1 is SQVTM and CDR2 ANQGSEA. Deletions cut 1 base from V and 0 bases from J, with 10 bases between. The CDR3 reads CSVEVRQHSGANVLTF. The DNA for the CDR3 is TGCAGCGTTGAAGTAAGACAGCACTCTGGGGCCAACGTCCTGACTTTC.

V gene TRBV21-1 combines with J gene TRBJ2-3; TRBD2 reflects the table's D call only, with no check against the DNA. TRBV21-1 is annotated as a pseudogene. The CDR3 extends over 16 amino acids. The CDR3 spells CASSIPLGILLDTQYF. CDR3 DNA: TGTGCCAGCAGCATCCCGCTCGGGATACTTTTAGATACGCAGTATTTT.

The CDR3 DNA is TGTGCCAGCAGCACGAACACGGGAGCCGGGGAGCTGTTTTTT. Amino acid sequence: CASSTNTGAGELFF. The V and J genes are TRBV7-8 and TRBJ2-2; D is perhaps TRBD2 (6 bases). Trimming removed 5 bases at V and 6 bases at J, with 13 bases between. The CDR3 is 14 residues long. The germline CDR1 and CDR2 sequences are SGHVS and FQNEAQ.

This clonotype was counted a few times. This chain links TRBV28 with TRBJ2-7; D is ambiguous. V was cut by 6 bases and J by 4 bases, with 13 bases left in between. The CDR3 totals 13 residues. Germline V lookup: CDR1 MDHEN, CDR2 SYDVKM. CDR3 nucleotides: TGTGCCAGCAGGCCCAGGTCCCTTTACGAGCAGTACTTC. Translated, it gives CASRPRSLYEQYF. Complete variable domain (other parts from reference TRBV28 and TRBJ2-7): DVKVTQSSRYLVKRTGEKVFLECVQDMDHENMFWYRQDPGLGLRLIYFSYDVKMKEKGDIPEGYSVSREKKERFSLILESASTNQTSMYLCASRPRSLYEQYFGPGTRLTVT.

This clonotype was observed a few times. The chain carries TRBV5-6 and TRBJ2-2; D gene ambiguous. CDR3 size: 17 residues. Germline assignment: CDR1 SGHDT and CDR2 YYEEEE. V lost 3 bases, J lost 4 bases, and 19 bases lay in between. CDR3 DNA: TGTGCCAGCAGCTCATTAACTTCTGGAGTTGGCACCGGGGAGCTGTTTTTT. Residues: CASSSLTSGVGTGELFF.

This sequence joins TRBV4-3 and TRBJ2-7; D is possibly TRBD2 (6 bases). CDR1 LGHNA and CDR2 YSLEER come from the germline V gene. The CDR3 is 16 amino acids. V was clipped by 0 bases and J by 6 bases, with 18 bases between them. CDR3 coding DNA: TGCGCCAGCAGCCAAGAGGTGGGGACTCAGCCGTCCGAGCAGTACTTC. It encodes CASSQEVGTQPSEQYF.

V usage is TRBV5-1 and J usage is TRBJ2-1; TRBD2 aligns across 9 bases. The V gene's germline CDR1 is SGHRS and CDR2 YFSETQ. This CDR3 contains 16 residues. The junction had 7 bases not matched to a gene; V was cut back by 0 bases and J by 6 bases. The CDR3 sequence: CASSLETSGGSNEQFF. The CDR3 nucleotides read TGCGCCAGCAGCTTGGAGACTAGCGGAGGATCCAATGAGCAGTTCTTC. Full variable domain (remainder filled in from reference TRBV5-1 and TRBJ2-1): KAGVTQTPRYLIKTRGQQVTLSCSPISGHRSVSWYQQTPGQGLQFLFEYFSETQRNKGNFPGRFSGRQFSNSRSEMNVSTLELGDSALYLCASSLETSGGSNEQFFGPGTRLTVL.

This clonotype was counted many times. V and J are TRBV29-1 and TRBJ2-1; 14 bases align to TRBD2. CDR3 length equals 15 residues. The trim removed 1 base at V and 7 bases at J, leaving 3 bases unmatched. The V gene's germline CDR1 is SQVTM and CDR2 ANQGSEA. CDR3 loop: CSVEGRTSGRNEQFF. The CDR3 nucleotides read TGCAGCGTTGAAGGAAGGACTAGCGGGAGGAATGAGCAGTTCTTC.

The chain joins TRBV29-1 to TRBJ2-5; TRBD1 agrees at 11 bases. The CDR3 is made up of 12 amino acids. J gave up 3 bases and V 8 bases, and 2 bases lay outside the gene matches. Germline V gives CDR1 SQVTM, CDR2 ANQGSEA. CDR3 residues: CSMGQGEETQYF. Written as DNA, the CDR3 is TGCAGCATGGGACAGGGGGAAGAGACCCAGTACTTC.

The chain joins TRBV7-2 to TRBJ2-1; 10 bases match TRBD2. The CDR3 has 16 amino acids. Germline V gene sequence: CDR1 SGHTA, CDR2 FQGNSA. V gave up 5 bases and J gave up 1 base; unmatched junction bases: 5. In nucleotides, the CDR3 is TGTGCCAGCAGCAGAGAGCGGGGGGGGTCCTACAATGAGCAGTTCTTC. Translating it yields CASSRERGGSYNEQFF.

This clonotype showed up many times. The rearrangement joins TRBV18 to TRBJ2-2, with D hard to call. Germline-derived CDR1 and CDR2 are KGHSH and LQKENI. CDR3 size: 13 residues. Trimming left V 2 bases short and J 6 bases short, with 7 bases between. For the CDR3, the DNA is TGTGCCAGCTCACCAGGTTACGCCGGGGAGCTGTTTTTT. Amino acid sequence: CASSPGYAGELFF. Using reference TRBV18 and TRBJ2-2 for the parts outside the CDR3, the full variable domain is NAGVMQNPRHLVRRRGQEARLRCSPMKGHSHVYWYRQLPEEGLKFMVYLQKENIIDESGMPKERFSAEFPKEGPSILRIQQVVRGDSAAYFCASSPGYAGELFFGEGSRLTVL.